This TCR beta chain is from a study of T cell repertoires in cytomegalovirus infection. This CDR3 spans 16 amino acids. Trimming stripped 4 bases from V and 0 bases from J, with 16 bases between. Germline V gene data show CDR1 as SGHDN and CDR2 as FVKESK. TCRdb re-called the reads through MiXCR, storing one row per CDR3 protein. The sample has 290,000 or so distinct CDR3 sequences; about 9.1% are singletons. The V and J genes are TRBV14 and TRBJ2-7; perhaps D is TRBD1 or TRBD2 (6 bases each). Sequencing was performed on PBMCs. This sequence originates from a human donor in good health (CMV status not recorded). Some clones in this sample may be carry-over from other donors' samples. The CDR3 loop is CASSPSEGGYSYEQYF. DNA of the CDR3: TGTGCCAGCAGCCCCTCGGAGGGGGGCTACTCCTACGAGCAGTACTTC.